The 21 T cell receptor beta chains listed next were all sequenced from one sample in a study of blood T cell repertoires in COVID-19. Profiling relied on immunoSEQ multiplex PCR, and the TCRdb table lists in-frame clones only, not all of them. The sample holds roughly 340,000 clones, approximately 90% seen once. The sequencing sample was made of PBMCs or T cells enriched from blood (not recorded which). These receptors were collected from a young man who had recovered from COVID-19.

V is TRBV4-2 and J is TRBJ2-7; 12 positions match TRBD2. The CDR3 runs to 18 residues. The J segment lost 1 base and the V segment lost 4 bases, leaving 11 bases of the junction unmatched. CDR1 is LGHNA and CDR2 is YNFKEQ in the germline V gene. This CDR3 reads CASSPGTTGTSGSYEQYF. The CDR3 DNA sequence: TGTGCCAGCAGCCCCGGGACGACCGGGACTAGCGGGTCCTACGAGCAGTACTTC.

The chain employs TRBV5-5 and TRBJ1-2; possible D gene TRBD1, 6 bases. The CDR3 has 16 amino acids. The germline CDR1 and CDR2 sequences are SGHKS and YYEKEE (reference sequence). Trimming took off 1 base at V and 10 bases at J, with 23 bases between the two ends. The CDR3 protein is CASSLFSGQGNENYTF. The DNA for the CDR3 is TGTGCCAGCAGCTTGTTTTCGGGGCAGGGGAATGAGAACTACACCTTC. The variable domain in full, with the rest retrieved from reference TRBV5-5 and TRBJ1-2, is DAGVTQSPTHLIKTRGQQVTLRCSPISGHKSVSWYQQVLGQGPQFIFQYYEKEERGRGNFPDRFSARQFPNYSSELNVNALLLGDSALYLCASSLFSGQGNENYTFGSGTRLTVV.

The genes are TRBV10-3 and TRBJ1-2, with D possibly TRBD1 on 6 matching bases. CDR3 length: 14 residues. Germline-derived CDR1 and CDR2 are ENHRY and SYGVKD. V lost 4 bases, J lost 7 bases, and 16 bases lay in between. CDR3 in DNA: TGTGCCATCAGTGCAGGGGAAGGAGAGGGTGGCTACACCTTC. The encoded protein is CAISAGEGEGGYTF.

The genes are TRBV20-1 and TRBJ2-7; D may be TRBD1 (6 bases). This CDR3 is built from 11 residues. Between the trimmed V and J ends, which lost 7 bases and 5 bases, there was a span of 12 bases. The germline CDR1 and CDR2 sequences are DFQATT and SNEGSKA (reference sequence). The CDR3 bases are TGCAGTGTAGGCAGGGGCCACGAGCAGTACTTC. Protein: CSVGRGHEQYF.

V gene TRBV30 combines with J gene TRBJ1-2, with D tentatively TRBD1 (5 bases). Germline V gene sequence: CDR1 GTSNPN, CDR2 SVGIG (reference sequence). Trimming removed 3 bases at V and 3 bases at J, with 23 bases between. This CDR3 contains 17 residues. The CDR3 nucleotides are TGTGCCTGGAGGGGCTTGTACGTGGGGCTAGGACACTATGGCTACACCTTC. It specifies CAWRGLYVGLGHYGYTF. Together with reference TRBV30 and TRBJ1-2, the CDR3 gives the full variable domain: SQTIHQWPATLVQPVGSPLSLECTVEGTSNPNLYWYRQAAGRGLQLLFYSVGIGQISSEVPQNLSASRPQDRQFILSSKKLLLSDSGFYLCAWRGLYVGLGHYGYTFGSGTRLTVV.

J is TRBJ1-6 and V is TRBV5-1; the D gene is possibly TRBD1 (6 bases). V lost 5 bases and J 4 bases, leaving 16 bases between the germline ends. Germline loops: CDR1 SGHRS, CDR2 YFSETQ. The CDR3 totals 16 residues. CDR3 loop: CASSQARGDYNSPLHF. The CDR3 coding sequence is TGCGCCAGCAGTCAAGCCAGGGGAGATTATAATTCACCCCTCCACTTT.

The J gene is TRBJ2-1, the V gene TRBV7-8, with 11 positions matching TRBD2. Losses at the gene ends were 5 bases for V and 4 bases for J; bases not matched to a gene: 7. Germline V CDR1 and CDR2: SGHVS, FQNEAQ. The CDR3 extends over 16 amino acids. The CDR3 spells CASSLPRLAGYNEQFF. For the CDR3, the DNA is TGTGCCAGCAGCCTGCCTCGACTAGCGGGATACAATGAGCAGTTCTTC.

This clone has a handful of counts. The chain recombines TRBV9 with TRBJ1-3; D remains ambiguous. The CDR3 runs 18 residues. Trimming cost V 7 bases and J 0 bases, with 23 bases left between them. CDR1 SGDLS and CDR2 YYNGEE come from the germline V gene. The chain's CDR3 is CASGNPWEKELSGNTIYF. The CDR3 DNA reads TGTGCCAGCGGAAACCCCTGGGAGAAGGAACTCTCTGGAAACACCATATATTTT.

The V gene is TRBV21-1, the J gene TRBJ1-5; the table gives TRBD1 as D, unverified against the DNA. TRBV21-1 represents a pseudogene. This CDR3 region has 18 residues. CDR3: CASKRGPSPNYSNQPQHF. The CDR3 DNA reads as TGTGCCAGCAAGAGGGGGCCAAGCCCTAACTATAGCAATCAGCCCCAGCATTTT.

The chain couples TRBV6-5 to TRBJ1-1, with D maybe TRBD1 (5 bases). The germline V gene encodes CDR1 MNHEY and CDR2 SVGAGI. The CDR3 contains 13 residues. Trimming took off 8 bases at V and 1 base at J, with 11 bases between the two ends. The CDR3 DNA reads TGTGCCAGCGCCATGACAGAGAACACTGAAGCTTTCTTT. Residues: CASAMTENTEAFF.

The chain couples TRBV7-2 to TRBJ1-6; 9 nucleotides match TRBD1. V trimming: 5 bases; J trimming: 9 bases; junction bases outside the gene matches: 11. CDR1 SGHTA and CDR2 FQGNSA come from the germline V gene. CDR3 length: 16 residues. The CDR3 DNA follows: TGTGCCAGCAGCACCAGGAGGGGGACAGGGAGTTCACCCCTCCACTTT. This codes for CASSTRRGTGSSPLHF.

CDR3 DNA sequence: TGTGCCAGCAGTTCGGGACAGGGGCTTCGGGCTGAAGCTTTCTTT. Encoded protein: CASSSGQGLRAEAFF. V usage is TRBV6-6 and J usage is TRBJ1-1; 10 positions match TRBD1. The CDR3 length is 15 residues. Germline assignment: CDR1 MNHNY and CDR2 SVGAGI (reference sequence). V shed 4 bases and J 6 bases; nucleotides not matched to a gene: 8.

The chain has TRBV28 and TRBJ2-7; 7 nucleotides align to TRBD2. Germline CDR1 is MDHEN and CDR2 is SYDVKM. The CDR3 has 13 residues. Unmatched junction bases numbered 2, after V lost 2 bases and J lost 4 bases. As DNA, the CDR3 is TGTGCCAGCAGTTTAGGTAGCGGGTACGAGCAGTACTTC. Protein: CASSLGSGYEQYF.

This sequence joins TRBV14 and TRBJ2-3, with 7 bases matching TRBD2. The V and J ends lost 2 bases and 2 bases, in that order; junction bases with no gene match: 7. The CDR3 is 16 residues long. Germline CDR1 SGHDN, CDR2 FVKESK. CDR3 in DNA: TGTGCCAGCAGCCAAAAGCGGGGACCCTCCACAGATACGCAGTATTTT. Amino acids: CASSQKRGPSTDTQYF.

The chain recombines TRBV6-5 with TRBJ1-5, with D uncertain. The CDR3 totals 14 residues. Per the germline V gene, CDR1 is MNHEY and CDR2 is SVGAGI. The germline V and J ends were trimmed by 6 bases and 6 bases, with 15 bases remaining between them. DNA for the CDR3: TGTGCCAGCAGGTTTTCGGGGTTTGGTCAGCCCCAGCATTTT. Amino acid sequence: CASRFSGFGQPQHF.

The genes are TRBV5-5 and TRBJ2-1, with D possibly TRBD2 on 6 matching bases. From germline, CDR1 is SGHKS and CDR2 YYEKEE (reference sequence). This CDR3 spans 17 amino acids. Trimming took off 1 base at V and 10 bases at J, with 24 bases between the two ends. The DNA of the CDR3 is TGTGCCAGCAGCTTGCCCCCAGGAGCGGGCGGGTTTGGGGAGCAGTTCTTC. Its translation is CASSLPPGAGGFGEQFF.

The rearrangement uses TRBV25-1 and TRBJ1-1, with a tentative D call TRBD1 (5 bases). This CDR3 spans 18 amino acids. Germline CDR1 is MGHDK and CDR2 is SYGVNS. V lost 4 bases, J lost 2 bases, and 23 bases lay in between. The CDR3 here is CASSGLVGLATVNTEAFF. In nucleotides, the CDR3 is TGTGCCAGCAGTGGGCTTGTGGGGCTTGCAACCGTTAACACTGAAGCTTTCTTT.

This clone was counted a single time. The chain is built from TRBV9 and TRBJ1-2; 7 bases line up with TRBD1. CDR3 length: 15 amino acids. V trimming: 1 base; J trimming: 4 bases; junction bases outside the gene matches: 7. Germline V gene sequence: CDR1 SGDLS, CDR2 YYNGEE. The CDR3 sequence: CASSVWSGGGYGYTF. The CDR3 DNA sequence: TGTGCCAGCAGCGTATGGTCAGGGGGTGGCTATGGCTACACCTTC.

The V and J genes are TRBV7-8 and TRBJ2-7, with 12 bases identical to TRBD2. Germline V gene data show CDR1 as SGHVS and CDR2 as FQNEAQ. J was trimmed by 2 bases and V by 5 bases; bases with no gene match: 10. The CDR3 is 17 residues long. The CDR3 sequence is CASSVTSGSAGTYEQYF. Here the CDR3 DNA reads TGTGCCAGCAGCGTGACTAGCGGGAGTGCTGGGACCTACGAGCAGTACTTC. The entire variable domain, with the rest obtained from reference TRBV7-8 and TRBJ2-7, is as follows: GAGVSQSPRYKVAKRGQDVALRCDPISGHVSLFWYQQALGQGPEFLTYFQNEAQLDKSGLPSDRFFAERPEGSVSTLKIQRTQQEDSAVYLCASSVTSGSAGTYEQYFGPGTRLTVT.

The V gene is TRBV19, the J gene TRBJ1-5; possible D gene TRBD1, 6 bases. The CDR3 has 14 amino acids. Germline V lookup: CDR1 LNHDA, CDR2 SQIVND (reference sequence). V lost 10 bases and J lost 6, with 19 bases in between. CDR3 loop: CATSPGLGGQPQHF. For the CDR3, the DNA is TGTGCCACTTCACCGGGCCTAGGGGGTCAGCCCCAGCATTTT.

The rearrangement joins TRBV2 to TRBJ2-3; TRBD2 aligns across 10 bases. The CDR3 spans 14 residues. Trimming cost V 5 bases and J 3 bases; bases outside gene matches: 2. The germline CDR1 and CDR2 sequences are SNHLY and FYNNEI. As DNA, the CDR3 is TGTGCCAGCAGTTCGGGACTAGCGACAGATACGCAGTATTTT. Translation gives CASSSGLATDTQYF.